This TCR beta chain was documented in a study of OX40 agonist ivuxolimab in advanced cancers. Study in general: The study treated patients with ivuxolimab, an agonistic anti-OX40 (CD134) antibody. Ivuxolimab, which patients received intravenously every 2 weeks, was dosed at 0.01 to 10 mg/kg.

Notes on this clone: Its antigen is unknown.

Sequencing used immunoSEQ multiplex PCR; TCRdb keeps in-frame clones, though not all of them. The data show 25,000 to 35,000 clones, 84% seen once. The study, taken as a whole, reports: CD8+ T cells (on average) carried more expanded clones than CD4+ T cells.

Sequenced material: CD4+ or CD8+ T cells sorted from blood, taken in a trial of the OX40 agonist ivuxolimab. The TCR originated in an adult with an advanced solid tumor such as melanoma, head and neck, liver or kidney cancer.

The CDR3 DNA reads TGCGCCAGCAGCTTGCGGGACAGGGGTTCTGATACGCAGTATTTT. This translates into CASSLRDRGSDTQYF. The chain employs TRBV5-1 and TRBJ2-3, with 10 bases matching TRBD1. The CDR3 spans 15 residues. V lost 1 base to trimming and J lost 6 bases; unmatched junction nucleotides: 5. Germline V CDR1 and CDR2: SGHRS, YFSETQ.